The 30 T cell receptor beta chains below come from one sample, sequenced in a study of PD-L1 blockade in urothelial cancer. TCRdb's copy holds only in-frame clones and misses some; the assay was immunoSEQ multiplex PCR. The data contain around 130,000 clones, 65% to 85% of them seen just once; the ten biggest clones take up roughly 3.5%. The time point: pretreatment peripheral blood. Specimen: PBMCs, collected around atezolizumab (anti-PD-L1) treatment. All receptors derive from a man between 45 and 60 years old with urothelial cancer.

The CDR3 sequence: CASSLQGRYGYTF. CDR3 bases: TGTGCCAGCAGCTTACAGGGTCGCTATGGCTACACCTTC. J is TRBJ1-2 and V is TRBV5-6; possible D gene TRBD1, 6 bases. Trimming cost V 2 bases and J 4 bases, with 9 bases left between them. CDR3 length: 13 residues. CDR1 and CDR2 from the germline V gene are SGHDT and YYEEEE.

This clone was detected once. This chain joins TRBV21-1 and TRBJ1-1. TRBV21-1 is a listed pseudogene. The CDR3 sequence is 15 residues long. CDR3 in amino acids: CASSKAARPSRSAFF. The CDR3 DNA sequence: TGTGCCAGCAGCAAAGCGGCCAGACCCTCGCGGTCGGCTTTCTTT.

This clone was counted a single time. V and J are TRBV5-1 and TRBJ2-5; 9 bases line up with TRBD2. Germline lookup yields CDR1 SGHRS and CDR2 YFSETQ. The CDR3 consists of 14 residues. Trimming cost V 7 bases and J 5 bases; bases outside gene matches: 9. The CDR3 DNA reads TGCGCCAGCCTAGCGGGAACGAACGGGGAGACCCAGTACTTC. It encodes CASLAGTNGETQYF.

The V call is TRBV28, the J call TRBJ1-4, with 8 bases fitting TRBD1. V shed 5 bases and J 5 bases; nucleotides not matched to a gene: 7. There are 15 residues in the CDR3. CDR1 MDHEN and CDR2 SYDVKM come from the germline V gene. The CDR3 protein is CASSPWDRINEKLFF. CDR3 nucleotides: TGTGCCAGCAGTCCCTGGGACAGGATCAATGAAAAACTGTTTTTT.

The chain combines TRBV5-8 with TRBJ2-5; 10 bases are a match to TRBD2. Germline V gives CDR1 SGHTS, CDR2 YDEGEE. The CDR3 runs 16 residues. J lost 4 bases, V lost 4 bases, and 10 bases had no gene match. Here the CDR3 reads CASSRPASGSGETQYF. The DNA of the CDR3 is TGTGCCAGCAGCAGGCCGGCTAGCGGGAGTGGAGAGACCCAGTACTTC.

This clone is a singleton in its sample. The V call is TRBV7-8, the J call TRBJ2-3, with 11 bases that match TRBD2. J gave up 3 bases and V 1 base, and 9 bases lay outside the gene matches. The CDR3 runs 18 residues. Germline CDR1 is SGHVS and CDR2 is FQNEAQ. CDR3 DNA: TGTGCCAGCAGCTTAGGTCGATTTAGCGGGAGGGCAACAGATACGCAGTATTTT. Amino acid sequence: CASSLGRFSGRATDTQYF.

J is TRBJ1-1 and V is TRBV11-2; 10 bases are shared with TRBD1. Germline assignment: CDR1 SGHAT and CDR2 FQNNGV. The CDR3 is made up of 16 amino acids. Germline trimming cut 5 bases from V and 4 bases from J; bases unmatched to any gene: 10. This CDR3 reads CASSPGQGGLSTEAFF. DNA of the CDR3: TGTGCCAGCAGCCCCGGACAGGGGGGATTGAGCACTGAAGCTTTCTTT.

This rearrangement joins TRBV15 to TRBJ1-2; D may be TRBD1 (6 bases). The CDR3 runs 17 residues. V was trimmed by 6 bases and J by 2 bases, leaving 22 bases between them. Germline-derived CDR1 and CDR2 are LNHNV and YYDKDF (reference sequence). CDR3 in DNA: TGTGCCACCAGTGGACAGCCCCCGGCTCCTGGAAACTATGGCTACACCTTC. It codes for CATSGQPPAPGNYGYTF.

The chain combines TRBV5-4 with TRBJ2-7; 9 nucleotides line up with TRBD2. V lost 5 bases, J lost 5 bases, and 8 bases stayed unmatched. CDR1 is SGHNT and CDR2 is YYREEE in the germline V gene (reference sequence). This CDR3 has 14 amino acids. CDR3 DNA: TGTGCCAGCAGGAAACAGCGGGAGGTCCACGAGCAGTACTTC. Protein product: CASRKQREVHEQYF.

This clone was recorded once. The chain carries TRBV30 and TRBJ2-7; D is perhaps TRBD2 (5 bases). This CDR3 is 14 amino acids long. Germline assignment: CDR1 GTSNPN and CDR2 SVGIG (reference sequence). Trimming left V 5 bases short and J 6 bases short, with 20 bases between. This CDR3 reads CAWVPRAGYGEQYF. Here the CDR3 DNA reads TGTGCCTGGGTTCCGAGGGCAGGCTATGGCGAGCAGTACTTC.

This sequence joins TRBV7-8 and TRBJ2-2; D is possibly TRBD2 (6 bases). Per germline, CDR1 SGHVS and CDR2 FQNEAQ. This CDR3 is built from 17 residues. V was pared by 3 bases and J by 3 bases, with 17 bases between. CDR3 in DNA: TGTGCCAGCAGCTTGGGGGGTCGGATTTGGGACACCGGGGAGCTGTTTTTT. Protein sequence: CASSLGGRIWDTGELFF.

This clone was detected once. The J gene is TRBJ2-3, the V gene TRBV11-2; the D gene is possibly TRBD1 (5 bases). CDR3 length: 13 residues. The germline V and J ends were trimmed by 0 bases and 5 bases, with 6 bases remaining between them. CDR1 and CDR2 (germline): SGHAT, FQNNGV. The CDR3 DNA sequence: TGTGCCAGCAGCTTAGATCAGGGAGATACGCAGTATTTT. Protein sequence: CASSLDQGDTQYF.

This chain uses TRBV9 with TRBJ2-1; TRBD2 matches 10 bases. The CDR3 consists of 14 residues. The germline CDR1 and CDR2 sequences are SGDLS and YYNGEE. The junction had 1 base not matched to a gene; V was cut back by 0 bases and J by 7 bases. The CDR3 reads CASSVATSGNEQFF. CDR3 nucleotides: TGTGCCAGCAGCGTAGCGACTAGCGGGAATGAGCAGTTCTTC.

This sequence joins TRBV27 and TRBJ2-7; TRBD2 agrees at 11 bases. Per the germline V gene, CDR1 is MNHEY and CDR2 is SMNVEV (reference sequence). Unmatched junction bases numbered 8, after V lost 4 bases and J lost 3 bases. The CDR3 consists of 16 residues. The CDR3 nucleotides are TGTGCCAGCAGTTCGATCATACTAGCGGGAGTCTACGAGCAGTACTTC. This translates into CASSSIILAGVYEQYF.

V and J are TRBV2 and TRBJ1-5, with D tentatively TRBD1 (5 bases). The germline V gene encodes CDR1 SNHLY and CDR2 FYNNEI. The length of the CDR3 is 15 residues. Deletions cut 6 bases from V and 0 bases from J, with 12 bases between. CDR3 residues: CASRKEGYSNQPQHF. The CDR3 coding sequence is TGTGCCAGCAGGAAGGAGGGGTATAGCAATCAGCCCCAGCATTTT. The whole variable domain, filled in from reference TRBV2 and TRBJ1-5, reads EPEVTQTPSHQVTQMGQEVILRCVPISNHLYFYWYRQILGQKVEFLVSFYNNEISEKSEIFDDQFSVERPDGSNFTLKIRSTKLEDSAMYFCASRKEGYSNQPQHFGDGTRLSIL.

This chain joins TRBV6-5 and TRBJ2-1; 10 bases match TRBD2. This CDR3 contains 16 residues. From germline, CDR1 is MNHEY and CDR2 SVGAGI. Unmatched junction bases numbered 7, after V lost 4 bases and J lost 4 bases. The CDR3 DNA follows: TGTGCCAGCAGTTCCCCTAGCGGGAGCCCTTACAATGAGCAGTTCTTC. Protein: CASSSPSGSPYNEQFF.

This clone was observed a handful of times. V is TRBV4-1 and J is TRBJ2-5; D unclear. The germline V gene has CDR1 MGHRA and CDR2 YSYEKL. V dropped 6 bases and J dropped 0 bases, with 17 bases sitting between them. CDR3 length equals 16 residues. CDR3 sequence: CASSRTPYINQETQYF. The DNA for the CDR3 is TGCGCCAGCAGTCGAACCCCTTACATAAACCAAGAGACCCAGTACTTC.

J is TRBJ2-5 and V is TRBV10-2; a possible D gene is TRBD1 (6 bases). The J call is uncertain, as TRBJ2-7 better fits the DNA end. Germline V CDR1 and CDR2: WSHSY, SAAADI. This CDR3 spans 12 amino acids. CDR3 DNA sequence: TGCGCCAGCCGGGACACTTCCTACGAGCAGTACTTC. It specifies CASRDTSYEQYF.

The chain couples TRBV18 to TRBJ1-1, with TRBD1 matching 12 bases. V was clipped by 5 bases and J by 2 bases; unmatched bases: 3. Germline CDR1 is KGHSH and CDR2 is LQKENI. CDR3 length equals 15 residues. CDR3 protein: CASSGGTGGNTEAFF. CDR3 coding DNA: TGTGCCAGCTCAGGGGGGACAGGGGGCAACACTGAAGCTTTCTTT.

There are a few counts of this clone. The chain uses TRBV19 and TRBJ1-2; TRBD1 matches at 7 bases. Germline CDR1 LNHDA, CDR2 SQIVND (reference sequence). Germline trimming cut 3 bases from V and 0 bases from J; bases unmatched to any gene: 10. The CDR3 length is 17 residues. The CDR3 is CASSIGTAVGTNYGYTF. In DNA form, the CDR3 reads TGTGCCAGTAGTATTGGGACAGCCGTGGGAACTAACTATGGCTACACCTTC.

The chain recombines TRBV9 with TRBJ2-3, with 11 bases matching TRBD2. From germline, CDR1 is SGDLS and CDR2 YYNGEE. Losses at the gene ends were 4 bases for V and 7 bases for J; bases not matched to a gene: 11. CDR3 length equals 16 residues. CDR3 nucleotide sequence: TGTGCCAGCAGCCCTCGACTAGCGGGACGCGTAAATACGCAGTATTTT. Translation: CASSPRLAGRVNTQYF.

In its sample, this clone was seen once. Written as DNA, the CDR3 is TGTGCCAGCAGCCAGAGCTCCGGGACTAGTCACAATGAGCAGTTCTTC. Amino acids: CASSQSSGTSHNEQFF. The chain is built from TRBV4-2 and TRBJ2-1; TRBD2 matches at 8 bases. CDR1 is LGHNA, CDR2 YNFKEQ, per germline. Unmatched junction bases numbered 9, after V lost 3 bases and J lost 5 bases. CDR3 length equals 16 residues.

This sequence joins TRBV5-1 and TRBJ2-7; 11 bases agree with TRBD2. The V segment lost 4 bases and the J segment 5 bases; nucleotides outside the gene matches: 5. CDR1 and CDR2 (germline): SGHRS, YFSETQ. The CDR3 is 14 residues long. CDR3 sequence: CASSTGLAVHEQYF. The CDR3 region has the DNA TGCGCCAGCAGCACGGGACTAGCGGTACACGAGCAGTACTTC.

The chain has TRBV10-3 and TRBJ2-6, with 8 bases that match TRBD1. The V gene's germline CDR1 is ENHRY and CDR2 SYGVKD. This CDR3 has 17 amino acids. The V and J ends lost 0 bases and 2 bases, in that order; junction bases with no gene match: 3. The CDR3 DNA reads as TGTGCCATCAGTGAGTCCCAGGGGGCTACTGGGGCCAACGTCCTGACTTTC. This sequence encodes CAISESQGATGANVLTF.

V and J are TRBV11-2 and TRBJ1-1; TRBD1 might be the D (6 bases). Trimming stripped 6 bases from V and 0 bases from J, with 11 bases between. The CDR3 extends over 14 amino acids. The germline CDR1 and CDR2 sequences are SGHAT and FQNNGV. CDR3 coding DNA: TGTGCCAGCAGATGGGGACAAATGAACACTGAAGCTTTCTTT. Translating it yields CASRWGQMNTEAFF. Variable domain in full (rest from reference TRBV11-2 and TRBJ1-1): EAGVAQSPRYKIIEKRQSVAFWCNPISGHATLYWYQQILGQGPKLLIQFQNNGVVDDSQLPKDRFSAERLKGVDSTLKIQPAKLEDSAVYLCASRWGQMNTEAFFGQGTRLTVV.

V is TRBV28 and J is TRBJ1-6, with unresolved D. Germline V gives CDR1 MDHEN, CDR2 SYDVKM. V lost 7 bases to trimming and J lost 10 bases, with 14 bases between them. The CDR3 is made up of 13 amino acids. CDR3 sequence reads: CASKPGQLSPLHF. CDR3 sequence (DNA): TGTGCCAGCAAGCCAGGCCAGCTCTCACCCCTCCACTTT. The full variable domain, in which reference TRBV28 and TRBJ1-6 provide the parts outside the CDR3, is DVKVTQSSRYLVKRTGEKVFLECVQDMDHENMFWYRQDPGLGLRLIYFSYDVKMKEKGDIPEGYSVSREKKERFSLILESASTNQTSMYLCASKPGQLSPLHFGNGTRLTVT.

V usage is TRBV19 and J usage is TRBJ2-3; weak D call: TRBD2 (6 bases). The CDR3 is made up of 15 amino acids. Germline CDR1 LNHDA, CDR2 SQIVND (reference sequence). The V end lost 5 bases, the J end lost 4 bases, and 16 bases lay between the germline ends. The CDR3 here is CASSASGSVADTQYF. The CDR3 region has the DNA TGTGCCAGTAGTGCAAGCGGGTCGGTAGCAGATACGCAGTATTTT.

The chain links TRBV9 to TRBJ2-1; D remains unclear. The CDR3 is 13 amino acids. Per the germline V gene, CDR1 is SGDLS and CDR2 is YYNGEE. The germline V and J ends were trimmed by 4 bases and 1 base, with 6 bases remaining between them. CDR3 amino acids: CASSQTSYNEQFF. CDR3 in DNA: TGTGCCAGCAGCCAGACTTCCTACAATGAGCAGTTCTTC.

V usage is TRBV27 and J usage is TRBJ2-7; TRBD2 matches at 9 bases. Germline CDR1 is MNHEY and CDR2 is SMNVEV (reference sequence). V trimming: 6 bases; J trimming: 4 bases; junction bases outside the gene matches: 13. The CDR3 has 16 residues. In DNA, the CDR3 is TGTGCCAGCAGACCTAAACGGGCTAGCGGGAAATACGAGCAGTACTTC. Its translation: CASRPKRASGKYEQYF.

The gene calls are TRBV29-1 and TRBJ2-7; 7 bases fit TRBD1. CDR1 SQVTM and CDR2 ANQGSEA come from the germline V gene. With V trimmed by 4 bases and J by 3 bases, 9 bases remained unmatched. The CDR3 covers 14 residues. The CDR3 DNA is TGCAGCGTTGTTGTGTCAGGGGGATACTACGAGCAGTACTTC. Protein product: CSVVVSGGYYEQYF.